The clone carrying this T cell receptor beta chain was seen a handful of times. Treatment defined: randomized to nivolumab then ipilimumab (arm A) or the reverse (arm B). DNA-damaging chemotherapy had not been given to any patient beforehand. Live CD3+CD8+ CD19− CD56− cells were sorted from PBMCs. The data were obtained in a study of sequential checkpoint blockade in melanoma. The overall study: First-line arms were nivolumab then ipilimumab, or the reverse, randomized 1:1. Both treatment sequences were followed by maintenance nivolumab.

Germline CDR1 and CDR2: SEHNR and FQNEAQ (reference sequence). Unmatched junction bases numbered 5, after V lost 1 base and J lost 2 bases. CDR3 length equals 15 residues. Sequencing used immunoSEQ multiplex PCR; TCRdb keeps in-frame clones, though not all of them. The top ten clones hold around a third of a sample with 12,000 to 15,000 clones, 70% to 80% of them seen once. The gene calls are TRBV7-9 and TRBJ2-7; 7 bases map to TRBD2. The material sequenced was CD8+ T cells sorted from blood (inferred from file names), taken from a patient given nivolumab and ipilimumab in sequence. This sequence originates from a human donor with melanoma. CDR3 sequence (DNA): TGTGCCAGCAGCTTAGGTTCTAGCGGAACCTACGAGCAGTACTTC. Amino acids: CASSLGSSGTYEQYF. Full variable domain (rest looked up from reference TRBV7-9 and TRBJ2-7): DTGVSQNPRHKITKRGQNVTFRCDPISEHNRLYWYRQTLGQGPEFLTYFQNEAQLEKSRLLSDRFSAERPKGSFSTLEIQRTEQGDSAMYLCASSLGSSGTYEQYFGPGTRLTVT.